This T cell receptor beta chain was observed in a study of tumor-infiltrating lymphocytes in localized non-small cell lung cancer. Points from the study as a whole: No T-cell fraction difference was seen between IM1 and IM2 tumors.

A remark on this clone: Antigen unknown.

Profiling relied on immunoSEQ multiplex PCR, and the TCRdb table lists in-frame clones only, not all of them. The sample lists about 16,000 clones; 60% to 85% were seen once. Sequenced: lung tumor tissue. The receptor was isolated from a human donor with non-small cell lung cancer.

CDR3 sequence (DNA): TGTGCCAGCAGCAAAGGGGGCGGGACAGGGGATGGGTGGAGGTCCTACGAGCAGTACTTC. Its translation is CASSKGGGTGDGWRSYEQYF. This chain links TRBV21-1 with TRBJ2-7; the table's D gene call, TRBD1, was not cross checked with the DNA. TRBV21-1 is labeled a pseudogene. The CDR3 length is 20 residues.